Each of the 2 T cell receptor beta chains below was sequenced from the same sample in a study of PD-1 blockade in classical Hodgkin lymphoma. Each patient experienced a relapse that followed autologous stem cell transplantation, and brentuximab vedotin exposure varied. Method: immunoSEQ multiplex PCR; TCRdb's copy keeps in-frame clones and lacks some. The data contain about 150,000 clones, approximately 81% of them seen just once; the ten biggest clones take up about 9.3%. Sequenced here: peripheral blood mononuclear cells (PBMCs), sampled before the second cycle of nivolumab. The receptors originated from a human donor with classical Hodgkin lymphoma.

This clone was observed a handful of times. CDR3 coding DNA: TGTGCCAGCAGCTGGACAGGGCTATCCTACAATGAGCAGTTCTTC. Encoded protein: CASSWTGLSYNEQFF. The chain recombines TRBV5-5 with TRBJ2-1, with 8 bases aligning to TRBD1. Trimming removed 3 bases from V and 1 base from J; junction bases left unmatched: 3. CDR3 size: 15 residues. Germline CDR1 and CDR2: SGHKS and YYEKEE (reference sequence). Variable domain in full (rest from reference TRBV5-5 and TRBJ2-1): DAGVTQSPTHLIKTRGQQVTLRCSPISGHKSVSWYQQVLGQGPQFIFQYYEKEERGRGNFPDRFSARQFPNYSSELNVNALLLGDSALYLCASSWTGLSYNEQFFGPGTRLTVL.

This chain uses TRBV5-1 with TRBJ2-3; D is possibly TRBD2 (6 bases). Germline-derived CDR1 and CDR2 are SGHRS and YFSETQ. V lost 0 bases and J 4 bases, leaving 15 bases between the germline ends. The CDR3 has 16 residues. The CDR3 protein is CASSLAGGALPDTQYF. CDR3 DNA: TGCGCCAGCAGCTTGGCCGGCGGGGCCCTTCCAGATACGCAGTATTTT.